The T cell receptor (beta chain) under discussion was sequenced for a study of identical twins. TCRdb re-called the 5' RACE reads with MiXCR, one entry per CDR3 protein. The sample lists 690,000 or so distinct CDR3 sequences; 6.1% were seen once. The germline CDR1 and CDR2 sequences are SGHVS and FNYEAQ. The CDR3 totals 17 residues. This clonotype was found many times. Germline and junction disagree at one end, which may indicate a read error. This TCR derives from a man aged 18-30 years in good health. The chain combines TRBV7-6 with TRBJ2-7; D may match TRBD1 or TRBD2 (5 bases each). The sequenced sample consisted of naive T cells sorted from blood. The CDR3 nucleotides are TGTGCCAGCAGCCTAGCCTCGATCCGGGACGGTTCCTACGAGCAGTACTTC. It specifies CASSLASIRDGSYEQYF.